The sequence of this T cell receptor (beta chain) was determined in a study of T cells in Graves' hyperthyroidism and ophthalmopathy. Notes on the study in general: The majority of expanded thyroid clonotypes above 0.001 also appeared in blood. Ophthalmopathy and stable hyperthyroidism were separated by a 13 V-J model.

From RNA transcripts, TCR beta CDR3 regions were amplified. Initially, a first-round RT-PCR of the TCR CDR3 employed the HTBI primer set. TCRdb used MiXCR to reprocess the multiplex PCR reads, holding one entry per CDR3 protein. This sample yields approximately 210,000 distinct CDR3 sequences, of which approximately 17% are seen a single time; 50% belongs to the top ten. Patients between 18 and 65 years old had hyperthyroidism, newly diagnosed and lasting under 2 months. Fresh 10 ml peripheral blood yielded PBMCs. This clonotype was seen at least ten times. Its antigen is not known. Trimming at V came to 6 bases and at J to 3 bases, leaving 4 bases not matched to a gene. This CDR3 is 13 amino acids long. Germline-derived CDR1 and CDR2 are KGHSH and LQKENI.

This clonotype originated in a man aged 45-60 years with Graves' hyperthyroidism. The source material was blood. V usage is TRBV18 and J usage is TRBJ2-7; TRBD2 matches 8 bases. CDR3 bases: TGTGCCAGCTCCATGGGACTAGACTACGAGCAGTACTTC. It is translated as CASSMGLDYEQYF. Filled out from reference TRBV18 and TRBJ2-7, the complete variable domain reads NAGVMQNPRHLVRRRGQEARLRCSPMKGHSHVYWYRQLPEEGLKFMVYLQKENIIDESGMPKERFSAEFPKEGPSILRIQQVVRGDSAAYFCASSMGLDYEQYFGPGTRLTVT.